This section outlines one T cell receptor (beta chain) sequence together with its context. Antigen unknown. The sample comes from a study of T cell responses to AZD1222 COVID-19 vaccine. Study details: Pooled in the analysis were second doses at about 4 or about 12 weeks. Regarding the study as a whole: Every sample of the repertoires postdated the peak T cell response. Vaccination with two AZD1222 doses was followed by a rise in Spike-specific TCR breadth and depth.

V gave up 5 bases and J gave up 5 bases; unmatched junction bases: 9. CDR3 length: 15 residues. Germline V lookup: CDR1 MNHEY, CDR2 SMNVEV (reference sequence). Sequencing used immunoSEQ multiplex PCR; TCRdb keeps in-frame clones, though not all of them. The data contain some 95,000 clones, around 85% of them singletons. Source: peripheral blood, taken on day 0 of AZD1222 vaccination. The receptor comes from an adult in good health. The chain combines TRBV27 with TRBJ1-2; TRBD1 agrees at 9 bases. As DNA, the CDR3 is TGTGCCAGCAGTCCTAACAGGGGGCTAGGGTATGGCTACACCTTC. Translating gives CASSPNRGLGYGYTF.